This T cell receptor (beta chain) was captured in a study of T cell therapy after organ transplantation. Study summary: Patients received up to 6 T cell doses every 2 weeks. Findings and caveats of the study: Endogenous clonotypes not in therapy products appeared after therapy alongside transferred ones. Nonresponder repertoires showed strong pretherapy expansions, barely changing post-therapy.

A note on this clone: Its antigen is as yet unknown.

Time point meaning: 20-29 weeks after completion of therapy. TCRdb's table, derived via immunoSEQ multiplex PCR, lists solely in-frame clones and lacks some. The sample has 1,000 to 1,500 clones, about 63% seen once. This CDR3 is built from 16 residues. Germline CDR1 and CDR2: LGHNA and YNFKEQ. Trimming at V came to 0 bases and at J to 4 bases, leaving 6 bases not matched to a gene. This receptor was identified in a human patient who had received a solid organ transplant and had CMV disease. The T cells may partly be graft donor cells. The chain uses TRBV4-2 and TRBJ2-7; TRBD2 agrees at 10 bases. Sequencing used CD8+ T cells from blood, obtained after autologous CMV-specific T cell therapy. The DNA for the CDR3 is TGTGCCAGCAGCCAAGAGGAGCGGGGGGGGAGGTACGAGCAGTACTTC. This sequence encodes CASSQEERGGRYEQYF.